This is a list of T cell receptor beta chains from one sample in a study of CD8 T cells in ankylosing spondylitis. TCRdb re-derived calls from the 5' RACE reads in MiXCR, one entry per CDR3 protein. The repertoire includes fewer than 550,000 distinct CDR3 sequences, roughly 5.2% of them detected once, and roughly 3.5% sits in the top ten. The sequencing input was blood, either unsorted or a sorted T cell fraction (not recorded which). All receptors come from a male donor with ankylosing spondylitis. The CDR3 runs from the conserved cysteine through the conserved F or W. The D gene is left open where the match is weak. The size field is filled for only some rows; it gives once, few, many or a size class.

j_call: TRBJ2-7
d_call: TRBD2
clone_size: many
v_call: TRBV27
cdr3_nt: TGTGCCAGCAGCCCTAGAGGTAGCGGGTTTTCCTACGAGCAGTACTTC
cdr3_aa: CASSPRGSGFSYEQYF

j_call: TRBJ2-1
d_call: TRBD1
clone_size: many
v_call: TRBV29-1
cdr3_nt: TGCAGCGTGGGGACAGGTTTTTCGGATGAGCAGTTCTTC
cdr3_aa: CSVGTGFSDEQFF

j_call: TRBJ2-5
d_call: .
clone_size: many
v_call: TRBV9
cdr3_nt: TGTGCCAGCAGCGGACGACAGCCCTATGGGACCCAGTACTTC
cdr3_aa: CASSGRQPYGTQYF

j_call: TRBJ2-2
d_call: .
clone_size: many
v_call: TRBV7-9
cdr3_nt: TGTGCCGTCGGGGGCTGGATCCTCGCGAACACCGGGGAGCTGTTTTTT
cdr3_aa: CAVGGWILANTGELFF

j_call: TRBJ2-7
d_call: TRBD2
clone_size: many
v_call: TRBV6-2/TRBV6-3
cdr3_nt: TGTGCCAGCAGTTACCGGACTAGCGGGTCCTACGAGCAGTACTTC
cdr3_aa: CASSYRTSGSYEQYF

j_call: TRBJ1-3
d_call: TRBD1
clone_size: many
v_call: TRBV5-1
cdr3_nt: TGCGCCAGCAGCGTGACGGGACAGTCTGGAAACACCATATATTTT
cdr3_aa: CASSVTGQSGNTIYF

j_call: TRBJ2-7
d_call: .
clone_size: many
v_call: TRBV25-1
cdr3_nt: TGTGCCAGCAGTGAATCCCAGGGAGGTCGCTACGAGCAGTACTTC
cdr3_aa: CASSESQGGRYEQYF

j_call: TRBJ2-6
d_call: .
clone_size: many
v_call: TRBV5-1
cdr3_nt: TGCGCCAGCAGCTTGGGTCAGGGAGCCCTCTCTGGGGCCAACGTCCTGACTTTC
cdr3_aa: CASSLGQGALSGANVLTF

j_call: TRBJ2-7
d_call: TRBD2
clone_size: few
v_call: TRBV20-1
cdr3_nt: TGCAGTGCTAGAGCGGGGGGGGCCGGGGAGCAGTACTTC
cdr3_aa: CSARAGGAGEQYF

j_call: TRBJ1-4
d_call: TRBD1
clone_size: many
v_call: TRBV12-3/TRBV12-4
cdr3_nt: TGTGCCAGCAACGAACGGGACAGGGCGACTGAAAAACTGTTTTTT
cdr3_aa: CASNERDRATEKLFF

j_call: TRBJ2-7
d_call: TRBD1
clone_size: few
v_call: TRBV20-1
cdr3_nt: TGCAGTGCTAGAGCTTACGGGACAGGGCTCCAGTACTTC
cdr3_aa: CSARAYGTGLQYF

j_call: TRBJ1-1
d_call: .
clone_size: many
v_call: TRBV7-9
cdr3_nt: TGTGCCGGAGAGGGATGGGCGGCGAACACTGAAGCTTTCTTT
cdr3_aa: CAGEGWAANTEAFF

j_call: TRBJ2-6
d_call: TRBD1
clone_size: few
v_call: TRBV20-1
cdr3_nt: TGCAGTGCTCGGGACAGGGTAGGGGGGGCCAACGTCCTGACTTTC
cdr3_aa: CSARDRVGGANVLTF

j_call: TRBJ1-1
d_call: .
clone_size: many
v_call: TRBV20-1
cdr3_nt: TGCAGTGCTAGAGATAATCCAGGGGCGGTCACTGAAGCTTTCTTT
cdr3_aa: CSARDNPGAVTEAFF

j_call: TRBJ1-2
d_call: TRBD1
clone_size: .
v_call: TRBV5-4
cdr3_nt: TGTGCCAGCAGCTTGGGAGGGACAGGGTTGGATGGCTACACCTTC
cdr3_aa: CASSLGGTGLDGYTF

j_call: TRBJ2-7
d_call: .
clone_size: .
v_call: TRBV7-2
cdr3_nt: TGTGCCAGCAGCTTCAAGGGACCTCCTCACGAGCAGTACTTC
cdr3_aa: CASSFKGPPHEQYF

j_call: TRBJ1-4
d_call: TRBD1
clone_size: .
v_call: TRBV15
cdr3_nt: TGTGCCACCAGTAACAGGGGGGCTAATGAAAAACTGTTTTTT
cdr3_aa: CATSNRGANEKLFF

j_call: TRBJ2-7
d_call: .
clone_size: many
v_call: TRBV7-2
cdr3_nt: TGTGCCAGCAGCTTAGATACAGGGTGGGGAACCTACGAGCAGTACTTC
cdr3_aa: CASSLDTGWGTYEQYF

j_call: TRBJ1-3
d_call: .
clone_size: many
v_call: TRBV12-3/TRBV12-4
cdr3_nt: TGTGCCAGCAGTCCCTTAAGGGCAGACACCATATATTTT
cdr3_aa: CASSPLRADTIYF

j_call: TRBJ2-1
d_call: .
clone_size: many
v_call: TRBV20-1
cdr3_nt: TGCAGTGCTAGAGTCAGTGGGGCGGGCTCCTACAATGAGCAGTTCTTC
cdr3_aa: CSARVSGAGSYNEQFF

j_call: TRBJ2-1
d_call: .
clone_size: many
v_call: TRBV28
cdr3_nt: TGTGCCAGCACGAGACGGGGCGGGATTGAGCAGTTCTTC
cdr3_aa: CASTRRGGIEQFF

j_call: TRBJ2-7
d_call: TRBD2
clone_size: many
v_call: TRBV7-9
cdr3_nt: TGTGCCAGCAGCTCCGGGACTATCTACGAGCAGTACTTC
cdr3_aa: CASSSGTIYEQYF

j_call: TRBJ1-5
d_call: .
clone_size: few
v_call: TRBV20-1
cdr3_nt: TGCAGTGCTAGGAATGTCCTCGGCAATCAGCCCCAGCATTTT
cdr3_aa: CSARNVLGNQPQHF

j_call: TRBJ2-7
d_call: .
clone_size: many
v_call: TRBV5-1
cdr3_nt: TGCGCCAGCCGGAGGGCGGGACAAATCTACGAGCAGTACTTC
cdr3_aa: CASRRAGQIYEQYF

j_call: TRBJ2-1
d_call: TRBD2
clone_size: many
v_call: TRBV9
cdr3_nt: TGTGCCAGCAGCGTAGGAGCGGGAGGGAATGAGCAGTTCTTC
cdr3_aa: CASSVGAGGNEQFF

j_call: TRBJ1-5
d_call: .
clone_size: many
v_call: TRBV20-1
cdr3_nt: TGCAGTGCTAGAGAGGACAGCCACCGGGATCAGCCCCAGCATTTT
cdr3_aa: CSAREDSHRDQPQHF

j_call: TRBJ1-2
d_call: .
clone_size: many
v_call: TRBV24-1
cdr3_nt: TGTGCCACGTCTCCCGGGACGGGGATTCGGTATGGCTACACCTTC
cdr3_aa: CATSPGTGIRYGYTF

j_call: TRBJ1-1
d_call: .
clone_size: many
v_call: TRBV5-1
cdr3_nt: TGCGCCAGCAGCTTGGGTTTTGGCGAAATGAACACTGAAGCTTTCTTT
cdr3_aa: CASSLGFGEMNTEAFF

j_call: TRBJ1-1
d_call: .
clone_size: many
v_call: TRBV20-1
cdr3_nt: TGCAGTGCCCCCCGGAATTGGAACACTGAAGCTTTCTTT
cdr3_aa: CSAPRNWNTEAFF

j_call: TRBJ1-2
d_call: TRBD1
clone_size: few
v_call: TRBV4-2
cdr3_nt: TGTGCCAGCAGCCAAGGGGACAGGGGGCGAGACTATGGCTACACCTTC
cdr3_aa: CASSQGDRGRDYGYTF

j_call: TRBJ2-5
d_call: .
clone_size: many
v_call: TRBV10-3
cdr3_nt: TGTGCCATCAGTGAGTCGCCGGCACAAGAGACCCAGTACTTC
cdr3_aa: CAISESPAQETQYF

j_call: TRBJ2-1
d_call: TRBD2
clone_size: many
v_call: TRBV11-2
cdr3_nt: TGTGCCAGCAGCTCGCCCCTCACTAGCGGGGGGGCAAGCTCCTACAATGAGCAGTTCTTC
cdr3_aa: CASSSPLTSGGASSYNEQFF

j_call: TRBJ1-1
d_call: .
clone_size: few
v_call: TRBV6-1
cdr3_nt: TGTGCCAGCAGTGATGAAGGCTGGGTGAACACTGAAGCTTTCTTT
cdr3_aa: CASSDEGWVNTEAFF

j_call: TRBJ2-2
d_call: .
clone_size: many
v_call: TRBV5-6
cdr3_nt: TGTGCCAGCAGCTGGGGAAACAGGAACACCGGGGAGCTGTTTTTT
cdr3_aa: CASSWGNRNTGELFF

j_call: TRBJ1-3
d_call: .
clone_size: many
v_call: TRBV7-2
cdr3_nt: TGTGCCAGCAGCTTAAGAGGTCGTTGGAACACCATATATTTT
cdr3_aa: CASSLRGRWNTIYF

j_call: TRBJ1-6
d_call: .
clone_size: few
v_call: TRBV28
cdr3_nt: TGTGCCAGCAGTTTGTTGGGGGTGGTTGATTCACCCCTCCACTTT
cdr3_aa: CASSLLGVVDSPLHF

j_call: TRBJ2-1
d_call: .
clone_size: .
v_call: TRBV4-2
cdr3_nt: TGTGCCAGGGACCCCGGGCAGGAGGATTCGGGGCAGTTCTTC
cdr3_aa: CARDPGQEDSGQFF

j_call: TRBJ1-2
d_call: .
clone_size: many
v_call: TRBV7-2
cdr3_nt: TGTGCCAGCAACGTCCAAGGAACCCTATATGGCTACACCTTC
cdr3_aa: CASNVQGTLYGYTF

j_call: TRBJ2-5
d_call: TRBD1
clone_size: .
v_call: TRBV12-3/TRBV12-4
cdr3_nt: TGTGCCAGCAGTTTGGCACAGGGGGCCGTCGGGGATGGGGAAGAGACCCAGTACTTC
cdr3_aa: CASSLAQGAVGDGEETQYF

j_call: TRBJ1-5
d_call: .
clone_size: many
v_call: TRBV6-1
cdr3_nt: TGTGCCAGCAGTGACCAACTTTATAGCAATCAGCCCCAGCATTTT
cdr3_aa: CASSDQLYSNQPQHF

j_call: TRBJ2-5
d_call: .
clone_size: many
v_call: TRBV29-1
cdr3_nt: TGCAGCGCCCTAGGGGCGGAAGAGACCCAGTACTTC
cdr3_aa: CSALGAEETQYF

j_call: TRBJ2-2
d_call: TRBD1
clone_size: many
v_call: TRBV7-2
cdr3_nt: TGTGCCAGCAGCTTCGACAGGGGGTCCGGGGAGCTGTTTTTT
cdr3_aa: CASSFDRGSGELFF

j_call: TRBJ1-4
d_call: TRBD1
clone_size: many
v_call: TRBV7-2
cdr3_nt: TGTGCCAGCAAGAGGGACAGGGCCGATAATGAAAAACTGTTTTTT
cdr3_aa: CASKRDRADNEKLFF

j_call: TRBJ2-2
d_call: .
clone_size: many
v_call: TRBV7-9
cdr3_nt: TGTGCCAGCAGCTTAATGATGGGCACCGGGGAGCTGTTTTTT
cdr3_aa: CASSLMMGTGELFF

j_call: TRBJ1-1
d_call: .
clone_size: few
v_call: TRBV4-1
cdr3_nt: TGCGCCAGCAGCCAAGATCCCGAGGGTTGGAACACTGAAGCTTTCTTT
cdr3_aa: CASSQDPEGWNTEAFF

j_call: TRBJ1-2
d_call: TRBD1
clone_size: many
v_call: TRBV29-1
cdr3_nt: TGCAGCGTGGGGGACAGGAACTATGGCTACACCTTC
cdr3_aa: CSVGDRNYGYTF

j_call: TRBJ2-5
d_call: .
clone_size: .
v_call: TRBV6-1
cdr3_nt: TGTGCCAGCAGTGAAGTCACCGGGCTTGGGCAGACCCAGTACTTC
cdr3_aa: CASSEVTGLGQTQYF

j_call: TRBJ1-2
d_call: .
clone_size: many
v_call: TRBV12-3/TRBV12-4
cdr3_nt: TGTGCCAGCAGTTTAAAAGTCCCATGGTATGGCTACACCTTC
cdr3_aa: CASSLKVPWYGYTF

j_call: TRBJ2-2
d_call: .
clone_size: few
v_call: TRBV5-5
cdr3_nt: TGTGCCAGCAGCCCCGGGCTTCGAGAGAACACCGGGGAGCTGTTTTTT
cdr3_aa: CASSPGLRENTGELFF

j_call: TRBJ1-2
d_call: TRBD1
clone_size: many
v_call: TRBV20-1
cdr3_nt: TGCAGTGCCTCAGAAGGAGGGGGCGCCGACTATGGCTACACCTTC
cdr3_aa: CSASEGGGADYGYTF

j_call: TRBJ1-2
d_call: .
clone_size: many
v_call: TRBV4-3
cdr3_nt: TGCGCCAGCAGCCAAGATTATGGACATGGCTACACCTTC
cdr3_aa: CASSQDYGHGYTF

j_call: TRBJ2-3
d_call: .
clone_size: .
v_call: TRBV3-1
cdr3_nt: TGTGCCAGCAGCCAAGTGGGTGGGGATCGCACAGATACGCAGTATTTT
cdr3_aa: CASSQVGGDRTDTQYF

j_call: TRBJ1-4
d_call: TRBD1
clone_size: many
v_call: TRBV12-3/TRBV12-4
cdr3_nt: TGTGCCAGCAGCCCTACAGGGGTGCGTGAAAAACTGTTTTTT
cdr3_aa: CASSPTGVREKLFF

j_call: TRBJ2-3
d_call: .
clone_size: .
v_call: TRBV20-1
cdr3_nt: TGCAGTGCTAGAGATAAATTGTCTGGACTGGCACCCTTCACAGATACGCAGTATTTT
cdr3_aa: CSARDKLSGLAPFTDTQYF

j_call: TRBJ2-4
d_call: TRBD2
clone_size: .
v_call: TRBV20-1
cdr3_nt: TGCAGTGCTAGAGAGGGTAGCGGGTTTTCCAAAAACATTCAGTACTTC
cdr3_aa: CSAREGSGFSKNIQYF

j_call: TRBJ2-1
d_call: .
clone_size: many
v_call: TRBV20-1
cdr3_nt: TGCAGTGCTAGAGATAACGGAGATGAGCAGTTCTTC
cdr3_aa: CSARDNGDEQFF

j_call: TRBJ2-7
d_call: .
clone_size: many
v_call: TRBV18
cdr3_nt: TGTGCCAGCTCACCACGCACCCGGAGCTCCTACGAGCAGTACTTC
cdr3_aa: CASSPRTRSSYEQYF

j_call: TRBJ2-7
d_call: .
clone_size: few
v_call: TRBV7-2
cdr3_nt: TGTGCCAGCAGCCAACGGAGAGGGAGCTCCTACGAGCAGTACTTC
cdr3_aa: CASSQRRGSSYEQYF

j_call: TRBJ1-6
d_call: TRBD1
clone_size: many
v_call: TRBV4-3
cdr3_nt: TGCGCCAGCAGCCCAGGCACAGGGGGCGACTCACCCCTCCACTTT
cdr3_aa: CASSPGTGGDSPLHF